A selection of T cell receptor beta chains follows, all from one sample in a study of blood T cell repertoires in COVID-19. Libraries were prepared by immunoSEQ multiplex PCR; TCRdb keeps only in-frame clonotypes and omits some of them. The sample contains around 40,000 clones, approximately 90% of which appear only once. Sequencing used peripheral blood. Receptor source: a woman in her twenties or thirties in a cohort sampled during active COVID-19. CDR3s include the opening cysteine and the closing phenylalanine or tryptophan.

V: TRBV5-1; J: TRBJ2-3; CDR3: CASSISTRGRPQMF
V: TRBV4-2; J: TRBJ2-1; CDR3: CASSSSAGGGNEQFF
V: TRBV6-6; J: TRBJ2-7; CDR3: CASSVQGSYEQYF
V: TRBV4-2; J: TRBJ2-1; CDR3: CASSQDSGNSYNEQFF
V: TRBV11-2; J: TRBJ2-7; CDR3: CASSSATQGRDEQYF
V: TRBV4-3; J: TRBJ1-1; CDR3: CASSKNTYTEAFF
V: TRBV7-9; J: TRBJ1-4; CDR3: CASSLVSGNEKLFF
V: TRBV7-9; J: TRBJ1-3; CDR3: CASRESYGNTIYF
V: TRBV19; J: TRBJ2-2; CDR3: CASSTDRVGRELFF
V: TRBV9; J: TRBJ2-5; CDR3: CASSVSGSTGETQYF
V: TRBV2; J: TRBJ2-2; CDR3: CASTSGANTGELFF
V: TRBV7-9; J: TRBJ1-3; CDR3: CASSLADAGTGNTIYF
V: TRBV6-6; J: TRBJ2-5; CDR3: CASSRGGGRQEQETQYF
V: TRBV4-3; J: TRBJ2-1; CDR3: CASSQETWTSWGNEQFF
V: TRBV27; J: TRBJ2-7; CDR3: CASSSPGGRAYEQYF
V: TRBV3-1/TRBV3-2; J: TRBJ1-3; CDR3: CASSLTSRGGNTIYF
V: TRBV4-2; J: TRBJ2-5; CDR3: CVSSQDRRGETQYF
V: TRBV5-6; J: TRBJ2-3; CDR3: CASSLVAPTDTQYF
V: TRBV7-3; J: TRBJ2-1; CDR3: CASSPGLSYNEQFF
V: TRBV7-2; J: TRBJ2-7; CDR3: CASSLVPGTYEQYF
V: TRBV7-6; J: TRBJ2-7; CDR3: CASSRLTSGSGPDEQYF
V: TRBV5-4; J: TRBJ2-3; CDR3: CACGSGDTDTQYF
V: TRBV7-9; J: TRBJ2-7; CDR3: CASSLGSVNEQYF
V: TRBV7-3; J: TRBJ2-2; CDR3: CASSLSVTGELFF
V: TRBV5-1; J: TRBJ1-1; CDR3: CASRSGGANTEAFF
V: TRBV24-1; J: TRBJ2-3; CDR3: CATSDLSGRATDTQYF
V: TRBV5-6; J: TRBJ1-2; CDR3: CASSLGTGVYGYTF
V: TRBV11-3; J: TRBJ1-1; CDR3: CASSLGPGVNTEAFF
V: TRBV28; J: TRBJ1-5; CDR3: CASSLPSRRNQPQHF
V: TRBV7-9; J: TRBJ2-4; CDR3: CASSPRDRGVDIQYF
V: TRBV29-1; J: TRBJ1-3; CDR3: CSVGLTPGGNTIYF
V: TRBV10-3; J: TRBJ2-7; CDR3: CAISESKSDRAYEQYF
V: TRBV21-1; J: TRBJ1-1; CDR3: CASRGIIRGQGWANTEAFF
V: TRBV5-1; J: TRBJ2-1; CDR3: CASSFSGSSNEQFF
V: TRBV7-9; J: TRBJ2-1; CDR3: CASSPLWDEQFF
V: TRBV6-5; J: TRBJ2-3; CDR3: CASSRLAGSDTQYF
V: TRBV19; J: TRBJ2-4; CDR3: CASSRGEAKNIQYF
V: TRBV7-2; J: TRBJ1-5; CDR3: CASSLSFVRQYSNQPQHF
V: TRBV5-1; J: TRBJ1-2; CDR3: CASSLAHQGPNYGYTF
V: TRBV7-9; J: TRBJ2-7; CDR3: CASSPVSGRTDEQYF
V: TRBV7-9; J: TRBJ1-2; CDR3: CASSPDGTGYGYTF
V: TRBV5-1; J: TRBJ1-5; CDR3: CASSFGGRNQPQHF
V: TRBV28; J: TRBJ2-5; CDR3: CASSSGTGLAETQYF
V: TRBV20-1; J: TRBJ2-3; CDR3: CSASPSGSSTDTQYF
V: TRBV4-1; J: TRBJ1-1; CDR3: CASSQDLGANTEAFF
V: TRBV19; J: TRBJ2-7; CDR3: CASSIDPTAYEQYF
V: TRBV5-4; J: TRBJ2-7; CDR3: CASSLKLLAGTYEQYF
V: TRBV15; J: TRBJ2-5; CDR3: CATSRGQPQVTQYF
V: TRBV6-6; J: TRBJ1-5; CDR3: CASSYSTDHLQPQHF
V: TRBV6-6; J: TRBJ1-6; CDR3: CASSRGTGRVDNSPLHF